A selection of T cell receptor beta chains follows, all from one sample in a study of shared clonotypes between healthy human individuals. The method was immunoSEQ multiplex PCR; TCRdb's version includes in-frame clones alone and lacks a portion of them. Seen here are more than 400,000 clones, about 84% observed once, and the top ten hold about an eighth. The sample comprised PBMCs. Receptor source: a woman aged 40 to 49 in good health. Some clones in this sample may be carry-over from other donors' samples. The CDR3 runs from the conserved cysteine through the conserved F or W. The D gene is left open where the match is weak. Not all rows give a size; the values are once, few, many and, for expanded clones, a class.

D gene: .; J gene: TRBJ1-3; V gene: TRBV30; clone size: .; CDR3 DNA: TGTGCCTGGAGTTCAGGGGTTGGAAACACCATATATTTT; CDR3 protein: CAWSSGVGNTIYF
D gene: TRBD1; J gene: TRBJ2-7; V gene: TRBV28; clone size: .; CDR3 DNA: TGTGCCAGCACTGGGACAGATAACTCCTACGAGCAGTACTTC; CDR3 protein: CASTGTDNSYEQYF
D gene: TRBD1; J gene: TRBJ1-2; V gene: TRBV11-2; clone size: .; CDR3 DNA: TGTGCCAGCAGCTTAGAGTACAGGGGGAACTATGGCTACACCTTC; CDR3 protein: CASSLEYRGNYGYTF
D gene: .; J gene: TRBJ2-4; V gene: TRBV2; clone size: .; CDR3 DNA: TGTGCCAGCAGTGAAGGGGGAGTCCGGCGGTACTTC; CDR3 protein: CASSEGGVRRYF
D gene: TRBD1; J gene: TRBJ2-1; V gene: TRBV28; clone size: many; CDR3 DNA: TGTGCCAGCAGTTCCCCCGGGACAGGGGCCAATGAGCAGTTCTTC; CDR3 protein: CASSSPGTGANEQFF
D gene: TRBD2; J gene: TRBJ2-2; V gene: TRBV18; clone size: .; CDR3 DNA: TGTGCCAGCTCACCGGGGACTAGTATCGGGGAGCTGTTTTTT; CDR3 protein: CASSPGTSIGELFF
D gene: .; J gene: TRBJ2-6; V gene: TRBV5-1; clone size: .; CDR3 DNA: TGCGCCAGCAGCTTGGCCTGGGGGGGCGCTGGGGCCAACGTCCTGACTTTC; CDR3 protein: CASSLAWGGAGANVLTF
D gene: TRBD1; J gene: TRBJ2-7; V gene: TRBV4-2; clone size: .; CDR3 DNA: TGTGCCAGCAGCCAAGCCGGGACAGGACTCACCACCTACGAGCAGTACTTC; CDR3 protein: CASSQAGTGLTTYEQYF
D gene: .; J gene: TRBJ1-3; V gene: TRBV7-9; clone size: .; CDR3 DNA: TGTGCCAGCAGCCTCGGGGGAAACACCATATATTTT; CDR3 protein: CASSLGGNTIYF
D gene: TRBD1; J gene: TRBJ1-1; V gene: TRBV7-3; clone size: .; CDR3 DNA: TGTGCCAGCCACCCGACAGGGGGCGTTTCTGGTGAAGCTTTCTTT; CDR3 protein: CASHPTGGVSGEAFF
D gene: TRBD1; J gene: TRBJ2-5; V gene: TRBV7-2; clone size: .; CDR3 DNA: TGTGCCAGCAGCTGGAACAGGGGTGGAGAGACCCAGTACTTC; CDR3 protein: CASSWNRGGETQYF
D gene: TRBD1; J gene: TRBJ1-1; V gene: TRBV9; clone size: .; CDR3 DNA: TGTGCCAGCAGCCTAGGGACAGTGAACACTGAAGCTTTCTTT; CDR3 protein: CASSLGTVNTEAFF
D gene: TRBD2; J gene: TRBJ2-3; V gene: TRBV28; clone size: .; CDR3 DNA: TGTGCCAGCAGTTCGGGGGGATTCGGCACAGATACGCAGTATTTT; CDR3 protein: CASSSGGFGTDTQYF
D gene: TRBD2; J gene: TRBJ2-5; V gene: TRBV5-1; clone size: .; CDR3 DNA: TGCGCCAGCAGCTTGGATCGAGCGGGAGAGAAGGAGACCCAGTACTTC; CDR3 protein: CASSLDRAGEKETQYF
D gene: .; J gene: TRBJ2-3; V gene: TRBV29-1; clone size: .; CDR3 DNA: TGCAGCGTTGGGAGGGGAGAGGGGGATACGCAGTATTTT; CDR3 protein: CSVGRGEGDTQYF
D gene: .; J gene: TRBJ1-1; V gene: TRBV6-6; clone size: .; CDR3 DNA: TGTGCCAGCAGTTACGAACGGTACAATGAAGCTTTCTTT; CDR3 protein: CASSYERYNEAFF
D gene: TRBD2; J gene: TRBJ2-1; V gene: TRBV28; clone size: .; CDR3 DNA: TGTGCCAGCAGTTGGGGACTAGCAAATGAGCAGTTCTTC; CDR3 protein: CASSWGLANEQFF
D gene: .; J gene: TRBJ2-2; V gene: TRBV6-1; clone size: .; CDR3 DNA: TGTGCCAGCAGACCTCGTGGGAACACCGGGGAGCTGTTTTTT; CDR3 protein: CASRPRGNTGELFF
D gene: .; J gene: TRBJ2-5; V gene: TRBV6-5; clone size: .; CDR3 DNA: TGTGCCAGCAGTTACTCGAAAGAGACCCAGTACTTC; CDR3 protein: CASSYSKETQYF
D gene: TRBD1; J gene: TRBJ2-5; V gene: TRBV7-9; clone size: .; CDR3 DNA: TGTGCCAGCAGCGTTAGGGCAGGGGGCGCAGAGACCCAGTACTTC; CDR3 protein: CASSVRAGGAETQYF
D gene: .; J gene: TRBJ2-6; V gene: TRBV6-1; clone size: few; CDR3 DNA: TGTGCCAGCAGTGAAGGCGCGAGCGGGGCCAACGTCCTGACTTTC; CDR3 protein: CASSEGASGANVLTF
D gene: TRBD1; J gene: TRBJ1-1; V gene: TRBV9; clone size: .; CDR3 DNA: TGTGCCGGCAGCGCAGGTGGACAGGGCCATTCTGAAGCTTTCTTT; CDR3 protein: CAGSAGGQGHSEAFF
D gene: .; J gene: TRBJ2-7; V gene: TRBV5-6; clone size: .; CDR3 DNA: TGTGCCAGCACCAAATCTTACTCCTACGAGCAGTACTTC; CDR3 protein: CASTKSYSYEQYF
D gene: TRBD2; J gene: TRBJ2-7; V gene: TRBV5-4; clone size: .; CDR3 DNA: TGTGCCAGCAGCGGGTCACTAGCGGTGAACGGCGAGCAGTACTTC; CDR3 protein: CASSGSLAVNGEQYF
D gene: .; J gene: TRBJ1-1; V gene: TRBV5-6; clone size: .; CDR3 DNA: TGTGCCAGCAGCTTGTGGGGACGGGGAAACACTGAAGCTTTCTTT; CDR3 protein: CASSLWGRGNTEAFF
D gene: .; J gene: TRBJ2-3; V gene: TRBV29-1; clone size: .; CDR3 DNA: TGCAGCGCTCCCGTGGGCCTATTAAACACAGATACGCAGTATTTT; CDR3 protein: CSAPVGLLNTDTQYF
D gene: .; J gene: TRBJ2-5; V gene: TRBV7-9; clone size: .; CDR3 DNA: TGTGCCAGCATTGAGAACGGGGAAGAGACCCAGTACTTC; CDR3 protein: CASIENGEETQYF
D gene: .; J gene: TRBJ1-1; V gene: TRBV9; clone size: .; CDR3 DNA: TGTGCCAGCAGCACTAGGGGAAGCACTGAAGCTTTCTTT; CDR3 protein: CASSTRGSTEAFF
D gene: TRBD1; J gene: TRBJ1-2; V gene: TRBV28; clone size: .; CDR3 DNA: TGTGCCAGCAGTTTTTTACAGGGGTACGGCTACACCTTC; CDR3 protein: CASSFLQGYGYTF
D gene: TRBD2; J gene: TRBJ2-3; V gene: TRBV6-5; clone size: .; CDR3 DNA: TGTGCCAGCAGTTACTCGGGCGGGAGTAGGTCAGATACGCAGTATTTT; CDR3 protein: CASSYSGGSRSDTQYF
D gene: .; J gene: TRBJ2-7; V gene: TRBV18; clone size: .; CDR3 DNA: TGTGCCAGCTCACCAGCAGAAGGGAAAACCTACGAGCAGTACTTC; CDR3 protein: CASSPAEGKTYEQYF
D gene: TRBD2; J gene: TRBJ2-7; V gene: TRBV6-6; clone size: many; CDR3 DNA: TGTGCCAGCAGTTACTCGGCGGGAGTAAGCGAGCAGTACTTC; CDR3 protein: CASSYSAGVSEQYF
D gene: TRBD2; J gene: TRBJ2-1; V gene: TRBV27; clone size: once; CDR3 DNA: TGTGCCAGCAGTAGCGGGATCTCCTACAATGAGCAGTTCTTC; CDR3 protein: CASSSGISYNEQFF
D gene: .; J gene: TRBJ2-5; V gene: TRBV5-1; clone size: .; CDR3 DNA: TGCGCCAGCAGCTTGGCCCAAGAGACCCAGTACTTC; CDR3 protein: CASSLAQETQYF
D gene: .; J gene: TRBJ1-5; V gene: TRBV4-2; clone size: .; CDR3 DNA: TGTGCCAGCAGCCAAGGGCTGAGTCAGCCCCAGCATTTT; CDR3 protein: CASSQGLSQPQHF
D gene: .; J gene: TRBJ1-4; V gene: TRBV19; clone size: .; CDR3 DNA: TGTGCCAGTAGTACCCGGGACACCTGGGGAAAACTGTTTTTT; CDR3 protein: CASSTRDTWGKLFF
D gene: .; J gene: TRBJ2-7; V gene: TRBV28; clone size: .; CDR3 DNA: TGTGCCAGCGGGCTCGCCGAGCAGTACTTC; CDR3 protein: CASGLAEQYF
D gene: TRBD2; J gene: TRBJ2-1; V gene: TRBV10-1; clone size: .; CDR3 DNA: TGCGCCAGCAGTGAGTCGCTAGCGGCCACGTACAATGAGCAGTTCTTC; CDR3 protein: CASSESLAATYNEQFF
D gene: TRBD2; J gene: TRBJ2-7; V gene: TRBV2; clone size: .; CDR3 DNA: TGTGCCAGCAGGCGGGAGGCGTTGGCCGAGCAGTACTTC; CDR3 protein: CASRREALAEQYF
D gene: TRBD1; J gene: TRBJ1-2; V gene: TRBV29-1; clone size: .; CDR3 DNA: TGCAGCGTTGAAGGAATGCTAAACACGGACAGGGGGCGCTCCTATGGCTACACCTTC; CDR3 protein: CSVEGMLNTDRGRSYGYTF
D gene: .; J gene: TRBJ1-1; V gene: TRBV11-2; clone size: .; CDR3 DNA: TGTGCCAGCAGCTTAGATTGGTCAGGGTCCACTGAAGCTTTCTTT; CDR3 protein: CASSLDWSGSTEAFF
D gene: .; J gene: TRBJ2-1; V gene: TRBV13; clone size: .; CDR3 DNA: TGTGCCAGCAGCTTAGTCGGAGGGCACAATGAGCAGTTCTTC; CDR3 protein: CASSLVGGHNEQFF
D gene: TRBD1; J gene: TRBJ2-3; V gene: TRBV25-1; clone size: .; CDR3 DNA: TGTGCCAGCAGTGCACCCTCCCAGGACAGGGGGCAAGGAGATACGCAGTATTTT; CDR3 protein: CASSAPSQDRGQGDTQYF
D gene: .; J gene: TRBJ2-4; V gene: TRBV5-1; clone size: .; CDR3 DNA: TGCGCCAGCAGCCACCTGGGGGCCAACATTCAGTACTTC; CDR3 protein: CASSHLGANIQYF